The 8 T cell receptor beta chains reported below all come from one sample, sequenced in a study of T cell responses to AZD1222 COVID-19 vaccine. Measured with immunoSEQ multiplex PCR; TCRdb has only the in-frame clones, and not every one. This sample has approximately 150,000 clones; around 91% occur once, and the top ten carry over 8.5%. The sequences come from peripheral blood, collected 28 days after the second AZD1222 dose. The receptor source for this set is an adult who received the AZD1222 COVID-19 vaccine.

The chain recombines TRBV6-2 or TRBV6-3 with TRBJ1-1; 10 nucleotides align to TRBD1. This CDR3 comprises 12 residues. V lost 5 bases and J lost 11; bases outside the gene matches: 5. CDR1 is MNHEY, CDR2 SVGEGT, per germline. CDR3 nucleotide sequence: TGTGCCAGCAGTCGACAGGGGGCTCGGGCTTTCTTT. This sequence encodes CASSRQGARAFF.

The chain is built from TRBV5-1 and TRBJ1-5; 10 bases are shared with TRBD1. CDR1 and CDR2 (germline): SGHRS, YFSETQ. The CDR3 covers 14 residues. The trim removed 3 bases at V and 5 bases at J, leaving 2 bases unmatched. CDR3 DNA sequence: TGCGCCAGCAGCTCCGGACAGGGGGATCAGCCCCAGCATTTT. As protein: CASSSGQGDQPQHF.

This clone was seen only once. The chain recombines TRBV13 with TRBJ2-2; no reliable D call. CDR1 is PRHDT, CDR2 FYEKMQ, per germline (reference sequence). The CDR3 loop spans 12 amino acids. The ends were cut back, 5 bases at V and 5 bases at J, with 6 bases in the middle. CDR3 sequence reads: CASSMGTGELFF. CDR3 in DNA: TGTGCCAGCAGCATGGGGACCGGGGAGCTGTTTTTT.

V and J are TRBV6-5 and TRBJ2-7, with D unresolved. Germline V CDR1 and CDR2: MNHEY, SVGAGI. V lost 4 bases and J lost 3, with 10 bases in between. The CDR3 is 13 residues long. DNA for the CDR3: TGTGCCAGCAGTTCCCCGCGAATCTACGAGCAGTACTTC. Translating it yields CASSSPRIYEQYF.

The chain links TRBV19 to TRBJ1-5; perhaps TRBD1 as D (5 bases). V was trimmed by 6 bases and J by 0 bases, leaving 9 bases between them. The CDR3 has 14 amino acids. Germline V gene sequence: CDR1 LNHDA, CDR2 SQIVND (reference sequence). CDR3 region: CASSRDSSNQPQHF. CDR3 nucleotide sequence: TGTGCCAGTAGCCGTGACAGTAGCAATCAGCCCCAGCATTTT.

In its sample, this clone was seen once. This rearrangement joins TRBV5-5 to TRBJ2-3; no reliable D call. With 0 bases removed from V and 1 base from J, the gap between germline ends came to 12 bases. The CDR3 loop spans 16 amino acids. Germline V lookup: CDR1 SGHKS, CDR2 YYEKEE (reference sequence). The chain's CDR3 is CASSLVSGMGTDTQYF. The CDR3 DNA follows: TGTGCCAGCAGCTTGGTCTCAGGAATGGGCACAGATACGCAGTATTTT. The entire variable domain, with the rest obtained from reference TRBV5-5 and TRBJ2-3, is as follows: DAGVTQSPTHLIKTRGQQVTLRCSPISGHKSVSWYQQVLGQGPQFIFQYYEKEERGRGNFPDRFSARQFPNYSSELNVNALLLGDSALYLCASSLVSGMGTDTQYFGPGTRLTVL.

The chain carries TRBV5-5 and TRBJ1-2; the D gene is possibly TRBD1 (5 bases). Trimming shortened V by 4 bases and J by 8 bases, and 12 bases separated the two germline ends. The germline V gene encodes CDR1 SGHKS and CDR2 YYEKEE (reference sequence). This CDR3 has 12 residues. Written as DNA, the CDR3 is TGTGCCAGCAGCCTCGTGAGACAGGGCTACACCTTC. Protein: CASSLVRQGYTF.

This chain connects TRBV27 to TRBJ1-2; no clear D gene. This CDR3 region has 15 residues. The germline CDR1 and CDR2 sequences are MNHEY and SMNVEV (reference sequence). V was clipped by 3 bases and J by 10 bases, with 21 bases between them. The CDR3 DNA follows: TGTGCCAGCAGTTTGACTTCCAGGCCCTCCTTTGACTACACCTTC. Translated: CASSLTSRPSFDYTF.